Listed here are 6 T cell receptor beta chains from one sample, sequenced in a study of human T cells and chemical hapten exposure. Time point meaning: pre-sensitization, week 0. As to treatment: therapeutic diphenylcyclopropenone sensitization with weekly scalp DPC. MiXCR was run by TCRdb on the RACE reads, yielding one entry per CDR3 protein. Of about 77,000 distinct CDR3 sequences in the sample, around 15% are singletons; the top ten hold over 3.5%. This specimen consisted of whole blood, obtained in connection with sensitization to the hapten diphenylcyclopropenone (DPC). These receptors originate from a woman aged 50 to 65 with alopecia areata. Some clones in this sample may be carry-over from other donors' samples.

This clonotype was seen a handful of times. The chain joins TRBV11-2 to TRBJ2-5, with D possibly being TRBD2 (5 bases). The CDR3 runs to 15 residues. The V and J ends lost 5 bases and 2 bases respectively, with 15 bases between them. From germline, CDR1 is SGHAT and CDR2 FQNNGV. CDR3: CASSATPIAQETQYF. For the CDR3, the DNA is TGTGCCAGCAGCGCCACACCGATAGCGCAAGAGACCCAGTACTTC. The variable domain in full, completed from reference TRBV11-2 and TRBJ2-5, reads EAGVAQSPRYKIIEKRQSVAFWCNPISGHATLYWYQQILGQGPKLLIQFQNNGVVDDSQLPKDRFSAERLKGVDSTLKIQPAKLEDSAVYLCASSATPIAQETQYFGPGTRLLVL.

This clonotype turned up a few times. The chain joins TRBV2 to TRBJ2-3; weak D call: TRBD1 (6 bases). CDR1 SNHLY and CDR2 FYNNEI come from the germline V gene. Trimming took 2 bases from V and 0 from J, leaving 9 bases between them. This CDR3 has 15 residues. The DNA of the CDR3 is TGTGCCAGCAGTGAAAGGACAGCTAGCACAGATACGCAGTATTTT. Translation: CASSERTASTDTQYF.

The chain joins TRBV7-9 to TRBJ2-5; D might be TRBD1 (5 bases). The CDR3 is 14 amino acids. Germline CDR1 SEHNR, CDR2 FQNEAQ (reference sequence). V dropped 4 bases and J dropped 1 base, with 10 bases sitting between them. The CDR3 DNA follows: TGTGCCAGCAGCTCGACAGCAACCCAAGAGACCCAGTACTTC. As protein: CASSSTATQETQYF.

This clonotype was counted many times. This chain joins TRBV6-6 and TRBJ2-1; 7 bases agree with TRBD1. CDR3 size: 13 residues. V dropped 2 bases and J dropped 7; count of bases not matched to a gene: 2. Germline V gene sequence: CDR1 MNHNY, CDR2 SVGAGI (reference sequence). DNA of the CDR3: TGTGCCAGCAGTTACCAACAGGGGAATGAGCAGTTCTTC. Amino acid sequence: CASSYQQGNEQFF.

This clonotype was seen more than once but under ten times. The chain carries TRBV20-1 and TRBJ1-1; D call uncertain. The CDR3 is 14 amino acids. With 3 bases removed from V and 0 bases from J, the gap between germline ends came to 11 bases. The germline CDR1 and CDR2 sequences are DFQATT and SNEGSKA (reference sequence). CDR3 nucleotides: TGCAGTGCTAGGGAAGGGCCCATGAACACTGAAGCTTTCTTT. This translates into CSAREGPMNTEAFF.

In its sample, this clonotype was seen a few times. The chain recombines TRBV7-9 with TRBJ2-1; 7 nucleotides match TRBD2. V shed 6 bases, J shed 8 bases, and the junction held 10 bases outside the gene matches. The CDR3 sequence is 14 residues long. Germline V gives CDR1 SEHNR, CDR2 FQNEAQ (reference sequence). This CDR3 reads CASSPGTINDEQFF. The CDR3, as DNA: TGTGCCAGCAGTCCCGGGACTATTAATGATGAGCAGTTCTTC. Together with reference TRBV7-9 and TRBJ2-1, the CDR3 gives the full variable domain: DTGVSQNPRHKITKRGQNVTFRCDPISEHNRLYWYRQTLGQGPEFLTYFQNEAQLEKSRLLSDRFSAERPKGSFSTLEIQRTEQGDSAMYLCASSPGTINDEQFFGPGTRLTVL.